This TCR beta chain comes out of a study of T cell responses to AZD1222 COVID-19 vaccine (dated by TCRdb to about 2021). Notes on the research overall: AZD1222 recipients given second doses at about 4 weeks or at about 12 weeks were pooled, since spike-specific TCR depth and breadth were not found to differ between the two schedules. Trial participants were enrolled into age subgroups of 18-55, 56-69 and 70-plus years, which contained about 150, 27 and 61 TCR-sequenced participants, respectively. TCR sequencing covered over 230 trial participants: 200 to 220 given two doses of AZD1222 and around 26 given two doses of MenACWY control vaccine. The full study reports these points: Participants were mostly white British, with more females than males. The authors suggested clonal diversity may have been underestimated. The vaccine-associated CD4 TCRs covered the entire spike protein, and the dominant responses fell in regions 160-218 and 743-854. Only 5 to 7 AZD1222 recipients were SARS-CoV-2 seropositive at baseline, limiting conclusions about previously exposed vaccinees. The 56-69-year group was small, and its depth increase did not reach significance, likely because of low power. Because no day 14 peak-response samples were available, repertoires were characterized only after the peak T cell response. Reportedly, close to half of the unique spike-specific TCRs recognized epitopes lying outside the regions that are mutated in the B.1.351 and B.1.1.7 variants. Spike-specific TCR breadth and depth rose significantly after two AZD1222 doses compared with day 0 and with MenACWY recipients.

The intended sense of this specimen's time point label: baseline before first vaccination. The vaccinee samples were drawn from two UK trials, COV001 and COV002, one of which was a single-blind randomized controlled phase 2/3 trial testing AZD1222 (ChAdOx1 nCoV-19) in healthy adults. For TCRbeta chain sequencing, PBMC samples were collected from trial participants at day 0 and at day 28 after the second dose. Concerning this clone: What this receptor recognizes is not known. No per-base quality is available; no much larger clone lies one base away.

The CDR3 regions of human TCRbeta chains were subjected to immunosequencing. Per the original workflow: TCRs in the repertoires were compared against a reference library of SARS-CoV-2-specific TCRs that had been generated with the MIRA antigen-specificity platform. Breadth meant the fraction of unique TCRs that were SARS-CoV-2-associated, whereas depth meant the fraction of total T cells that were SARS-CoV-2-associated. Each spike-specific TCR was assigned to its reactive spike region and to a CD4 or CD8 class using the MIRA data. Log10-transformed breadth and depth values were compared by one-way ANOVA with Sidak's multiple comparisons tests. Not all clones reach the TCRdb copy of this immuneACCESS table, which keeps in-frame sequences only. Checked studies attribute under half of the gap to unresolved V genes and leave the rest unexplained. V and J calls and clone size follow that table, whereas D and trimming were derived from the DNA. The sample includes 140,000 to 150,000 clones, with approximately 83% observed a single time. The ten top clones hold around 8% of the sample.

Reading from cysteine to phenylalanine, the CDR3 counts 17 amino acids. The read is trimmed to its CDR3 DNA, 51 bases read in frame from base 1. Looking up the germline V gene yields CDR1 SGDLS and CDR2 YYNGEE. V loses 0 bases of germline sequence and J loses 0 bases, and the interval between the two ends is 14 bases. The sample here was peripheral blood, taken on day 0 of AZD1222 vaccination. This clonotype was sampled from an adult in good health. The sequence joins TRBV9 to TRBJ2-3, with the D assignment possibly TRBD1 or TRBD2, given 6 matching bases for each. The CDR3 loop reads CASSVGYGGDSTDTQYF. The base sequence is TGTGCCAGCAGCGTAGGTTACGGGGGCGATAGCACAGATACGCAGTATTTT.